This T cell receptor (beta chain) was profiled in a study of molecular identifiers for immune sequencing clone quantification. With 10%, 30% or 50% of RNA, about 17,000 to 1,100,000 naive CD8 T cells were sequenced. Study conclusions and caveats: Underestimation of highly expanded clone sizes could arise where identical TCR molecules share a barcode.

MiXCR, run by TCRdb on the PCR reads, gives a single entry per CDR3 protein. The sample shows roughly 100,000 distinct CDR3 sequences, about 35% of them seen only once. Concerning this clonotype itself: Its antigen is as yet unknown.

The source material was naive CD8+ T cells from blood, with Jurkat cell RNA spiked in. The subset is: FACS-sorted CD8+CD4-CCR7+CD45RA+ naive T cells. The TCR originated in a human donor in good health. Some libraries in this study had Jurkat cell RNA spiked in.

DNA of the CDR3: TGTGCCAGCAGTTACGATACAGATACGCAGTATTTT. Residues: CASSYDTDTQYF. The gene calls are TRBV6-5 and TRBJ2-3; D gene uncertain. The V end lost 2 bases, the J end lost 3 bases, and 3 bases lay between the germline ends. Per the germline V gene, CDR1 is MNHEY and CDR2 is SVGAGI. The length of the CDR3 is 12 residues.